This TCR beta chain was recorded in a study of human thymus T cells (TCRdb year 2020). At the level of the whole study: The study described the TCR alpha and beta repertoires in under ten infant thymus samples and four matching peripheral blood samples. Donor ages ranging from about 6 to 250 days were recorded, and over 5 male and two female infants were included in the cohort.

About this clone: Its antigen remains undetermined. No quality values exist for individual bases; no much larger clone is one base distant.

General study outcomes and caveats: On average, thymus samples yielded 810,000 or so unique TCRB clonotypes, whereas blood samples yielded roughly 81,000. According to the related research, thymic TCR repertoires were highly overlapping among unrelated individuals. Usage of V and J gene segments appeared to be biased in both the thymic and the peripheral blood repertoires.

The CDR3, from cysteine to phenylalanine, totals 13 residues. The sequence is cut down to CDR3 DNA, 39 bases in frame from base 1. Via the germline V gene (reference sequence), CDR1 is LNHDA and CDR2 SQIVND. V is pruned by 10 bases and J by 8 bases, leaving 13 bases of the junction without a gene match. The thymus tissue came from surgical resects taken out during corrective cardiac surgery. Donors were immunologically healthy infants undergoing open corrective cardiac surgery for congenital heart defects in Finland. Thymocytes were mechanically released from the tissue and were stored as pellets of about 9-33 million cells at -70 degrees C. Genomic DNA was extracted from frozen cell pellets with a QIAsymphony instrument. The immunoSEQ multiplex PCR assay was used to amplify the TCRB and TCRAD loci from a standardized quantity of quality-controlled genomic DNA. The amplicons spanned the V(D)J region and were long enough to cover the CDR3 and allow V and J genes to be identified. The commercial immunoSEQ service was used to sequence amplicons on an Illumina platform. The published analysis was carried out like this. Primer bias and sequencing errors were corrected as previously described, and TCRAD and TCRB definitions were based on the IMGT database. immunoSEQ Analyzer 3.0 and VDJTools were used for repertoire analysis, which covered basic statistics, V/J segment usage, diversity estimates, rarefaction and pairwise overlap. Diversity was estimated with Chao1, ChaoE, Efron-Thisted, Shannon and inverse Simpson indices, and also on datasets down-sampled to the smallest sample. Repertoire overlap used strict matching of CDR3 nucleotide sequence, V gene and J gene, with Jaccard-based multidimensional scaling clustering. TCRdb carries this immuneACCESS record with in-frame sequences only. Its versions omit some clonotypes, under half of them owing to an unresolved V gene in the studies checked, with the rest unexplained. That table gives V, J and clone size, and the DNA gave D and trimming. Recorded for this sample are 100,000 to 150,000 clones; about 94% of them occurred a single time. Under 0.025% of the sample lies in the top ten.

Material for sequencing was thymus tissue. This TCR was sampled from a boy in the first two years of life with a congenital heart defect but otherwise immunologically healthy. The chain joins TRBV19 to TRBJ1-2; 7 nucleotides in the junction match TRBD1. Read as DNA, the sequence is TGTGCCACCGAGCAAGGACAGGAGGAAGGCTACACCTTC. The resulting protein is CATEQGQEEGYTF.